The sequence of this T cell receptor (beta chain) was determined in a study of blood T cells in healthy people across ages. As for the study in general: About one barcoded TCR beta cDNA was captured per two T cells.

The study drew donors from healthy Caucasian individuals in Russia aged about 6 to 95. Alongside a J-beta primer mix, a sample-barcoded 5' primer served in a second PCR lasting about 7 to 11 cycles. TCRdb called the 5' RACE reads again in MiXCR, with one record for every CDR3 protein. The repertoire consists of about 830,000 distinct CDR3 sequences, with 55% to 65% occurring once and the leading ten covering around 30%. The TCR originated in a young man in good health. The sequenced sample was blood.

CDR3 amino acids: CATSRDFKQFF. CDR3 DNA sequence: TGTGCCACCAGCAGAGACTTTAAGCAGTTCTTC. The chain is built from TRBV15 and TRBJ2-1; no clear D. The V and J ends lost 0 bases and 11 bases respectively, with 5 bases between them. The CDR3 runs to 11 residues. Germline values: CDR1 LNHNV, CDR2 YYDKDF (reference sequence).